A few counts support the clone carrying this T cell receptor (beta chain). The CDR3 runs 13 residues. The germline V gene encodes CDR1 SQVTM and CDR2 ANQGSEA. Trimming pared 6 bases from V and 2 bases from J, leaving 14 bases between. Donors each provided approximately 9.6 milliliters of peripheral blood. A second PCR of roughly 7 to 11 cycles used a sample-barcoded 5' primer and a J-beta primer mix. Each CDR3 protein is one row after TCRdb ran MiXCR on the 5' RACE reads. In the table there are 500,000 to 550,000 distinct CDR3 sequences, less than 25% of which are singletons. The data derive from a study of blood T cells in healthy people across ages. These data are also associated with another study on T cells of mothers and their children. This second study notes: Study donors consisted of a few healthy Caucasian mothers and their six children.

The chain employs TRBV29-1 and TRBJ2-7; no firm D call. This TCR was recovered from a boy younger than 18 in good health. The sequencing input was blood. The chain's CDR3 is CSVMTPRAYEQYF. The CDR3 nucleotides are TGCAGCGTAATGACACCTAGGGCCTACGAGCAGTACTTC.